Below, 15 T cell receptor beta chains from the same sample are listed, as sequenced in a study of T cell responses to AZD1222 COVID-19 vaccine. TCRdb's table, derived via immunoSEQ multiplex PCR, lists solely in-frame clones and lacks some. The table lists some 180,000 clones, roughly 93% of them singletons. The material sequenced was peripheral blood, taken 28 days after the second dose of the MenACWY control vaccine. These receptor sequences come from an adult who received the MenACWY meningococcal vaccine as a control.

The rearrangement links TRBV5-4 to TRBJ2-3, with 15 bases identical to TRBD2. Unmatched junction bases numbered 5, after V lost 3 bases and J lost 9 bases. There are 15 residues in the CDR3. Germline CDR1 is SGHNT and CDR2 is YYREEE (reference sequence). CDR3 nucleotide sequence: TGTGCCAGCAGCTCGGGACTAGCGGGGGGTGAGACGCAGTATTTT. As protein: CASSSGLAGGETQYF.

V is TRBV28 and J is TRBJ1-3; a weak D match, TRBD1 (5 bases). This CDR3 is built from 15 residues. V was pared by 6 bases and J by 4 bases, with 16 bases between. Germline-derived CDR1 and CDR2 are MDHEN and SYDVKM. CDR3 residues: CASSPSDIAGNTIYF. CDR3 DNA sequence: TGTGCCAGCAGCCCTTCGGACATAGCGGGAAACACCATATATTTT.

The gene calls are TRBV28 and TRBJ2-2, with 8 positions matching TRBD1. J lost 5 bases, V lost 6 bases, and 17 bases had no gene match. Germline V gives CDR1 MDHEN, CDR2 SYDVKM. This CDR3 region has 18 residues. CDR3 sequence reads: CASSRGPLTGVGTGELFF. The CDR3 nucleotides read TGTGCCAGCAGCCGTGGGCCCCTGACAGGGGTAGGGACCGGGGAGCTGTTTTTT.

J is TRBJ2-5 and V is TRBV28; TRBD2 is a possible D gene (5 bases). CDR3 length: 14 residues. V was pared by 3 bases and J by 4 bases, with 12 bases between. Germline V CDR1 and CDR2: MDHEN, SYDVKM. As DNA, the CDR3 is TGTGCCAGCAGTTTGAGGGTATCTCGAGAGACCCAGTACTTC. Amino acids: CASSLRVSRETQYF.

J is TRBJ2-7 and V is TRBV4-3; D may be TRBD2 (6 bases). Between the trimmed V and J ends, which lost 3 bases and 2 bases, there was a span of 17 bases. The CDR3 runs to 16 residues. Germline-derived CDR1 and CDR2 are LGHNA and YSLEER. In DNA form, the CDR3 reads TGCGCCAGCAGCCATTCGGCTACGGGGGAAACCTACGAGCAGTACTTC. Residues: CASSHSATGETYEQYF.

The CDR3 DNA follows: TGTGCCAGTAGTATAGGCCAGACAGGAGTCCACGAGCAGTACTTC. Its protein is CASSIGQTGVHEQYF. V usage is TRBV19 and J usage is TRBJ2-7; D possibly corresponds to TRBD1 (6 bases). Germline V gene sequence: CDR1 LNHDA, CDR2 SQIVND (reference sequence). V gave up 1 base and J gave up 5 bases, with 15 bases separating them. CDR3 length equals 15 residues.

The V gene is TRBV12-5, the J gene TRBJ1-5; D unresolved. The length of the CDR3 is 15 residues. V shed 5 bases and J shed 0 bases, with 11 bases lying between them. The germline V gene has CDR1 LGHNT and CDR2 FRNRAP. This CDR3 is CASGPDRSSNQPQHF. The CDR3 DNA reads as TGTGCTAGTGGTCCCGACCGATCTAGCAATCAGCCCCAGCATTTT.

This clone came up once. The chain is built from TRBV3-1 (or the pseudogene TRBV3-2) and TRBJ2-5; D is unresolved. V lost 8 bases, J lost 5 bases, and 9 bases lay in between. The CDR3 length is 11 residues. From germline, CDR1 is LGHDT and CDR2 YNNKEL (reference sequence). The CDR3 sequence is CASETWETQYF. DNA for the CDR3: TGTGCCAGCGAAACGTGGGAGACCCAGTACTTC.

The chain employs TRBV2 and TRBJ2-7; a weak D match, TRBD1 (5 bases). The CDR3 spans 15 residues. Trimming removed 3 bases at V and 1 base at J, with 13 bases between. CDR1 is SNHLY and CDR2 is FYNNEI in the germline V gene. The DNA of the CDR3 is TGTGCCAGCAGTGATCGACAGCGACTTTCCTACGAGCAGTACTTC. Translation gives CASSDRQRLSYEQYF.

The chain recombines TRBV30 with TRBJ1-2; D is perhaps TRBD1 (6 bases). The CDR3 loop spans 12 amino acids. V dropped 5 bases and J dropped 5 bases, with 12 bases sitting between them. Germline loops: CDR1 GTSNPN, CDR2 SVGIG (reference sequence). The CDR3 loop reads CAWSSGVYGYTF. The CDR3 nucleotides read TGTGCCTGGTCTTCAGGGGTTTATGGCTACACCTTC.

The CDR3 nucleotides are TGTGCCAGCAGTCGGGGGACCGGATCCTATGGCTACACCTTC. Translation gives CASSRGTGSYGYTF. The genes are TRBV25-1 and TRBJ1-2, with D possibly being TRBD1 (5 bases). V lost 5 bases, J lost 4 bases, and 14 bases lay in between. The CDR3 is 14 residues long. From germline, CDR1 is MGHDK and CDR2 SYGVNS.

This CDR3 is CAWSVRGGITDTQYF. The CDR3 DNA follows: TGTGCCTGGAGCGTCCGCGGGGGGATTACAGATACGCAGTATTTT. This chain joins TRBV30 and TRBJ2-3; TRBD2 aligns across 8 bases. Germline V gene sequence: CDR1 GTSNPN, CDR2 SVGIG (reference sequence). The CDR3 is 15 residues long. The V segment lost 3 bases and the J segment 3 bases; nucleotides outside the gene matches: 8.

The CDR3 nucleotides are TGTGCCAGCAGCTTAAAGGGTGACATATATAGTCAGGCAGATACGCAGTATTTT. Protein: CASSLKGDIYSQADTQYF. The chain employs TRBV7-3 and TRBJ2-3; D gene unclear. Germline V gives CDR1 SGHTA, CDR2 FQGTGA. V dropped 1 base and J dropped 4 bases, with 21 bases sitting between them. The CDR3 has 18 amino acids.

This clone showed up just a few times. The chain joins TRBV16 to TRBJ1-5; D is perhaps TRBD1 (6 bases). The CDR3 spans 15 residues. The ends were cut back, 4 bases at V and 0 bases at J, with 10 bases in the middle. CDR1 is KGHSY, CDR2 FQNENV, per germline. CDR3 nucleotide sequence: TGTGCCAGCAGCCGCTTCAGGGGTAGCAATCAGCCCCAGCATTTT. Protein: CASSRFRGSNQPQHF.

The chain uses TRBV5-1 and TRBJ1-1, with unresolved D. From germline, CDR1 is SGHRS and CDR2 YFSETQ. This CDR3 spans 16 amino acids. The V end lost 5 bases, the J end lost 2 bases, and 19 bases lay between the germline ends. The CDR3 loop is CASRPGPGGLNTEAFF. The CDR3 nucleotides are TGCGCCAGCAGACCGGGTCCAGGAGGGCTCAACACTGAAGCTTTCTTT.